This T cell receptor (beta chain) was sequenced for a study of Ad26.COV2.S vaccination and SARS-CoV-2 variants. General study points: After vaccination, reports described spike-specific CD8+ and CD4+ T cell responses as showing substantial breadth.

Treatment denoted: 15 to 20 received Ad26.COV2.S at low or high dose, single or two shots; about 5 received placebo; per-sample allocation not given. Day 63 after the first injection of vaccine or placebo was the sampling time. Libraries were prepared by immunoSEQ multiplex PCR; TCRdb keeps only in-frame clonotypes and omits some of them. The sample lists about 680,000 clones; approximately 88% were seen once. The table lists this clone with a count of one. The antigen is unknown. This sequence originates from a person between 18 and 65 years old who received the Ad26.COV2.S COVID-19 vaccine or a placebo. The material was peripheral blood, obtained in a trial of Ad26.COV2.S vaccine versus placebo.

In DNA, the CDR3 is TGTGCCAGCAGCCGTTACACAGGGGGCGCGACTGAAGCTTTCTTT. Translated: CASSRYTGGATEAFF. V gene TRBV14 combines with J gene TRBJ1-1; 9 nucleotides line up with TRBD1. CDR1 SGHDN and CDR2 FVKESK come from the germline V gene. CDR3 length: 15 amino acids. The J segment lost 5 bases and the V segment lost 4 bases, leaving 8 bases of the junction unmatched. The full variable domain, in which reference TRBV14 and TRBJ1-1 provide the parts outside the CDR3, is EAGVTQFPSHSVIEKGQTVTLRCDPISGHDNLYWYRRVMGKEIKFLLHFVKESKQDESGMPNNRFLAERTGGTYSTLKVQPAELEDSGVYFCASSRYTGGATEAFFGQGTRLTVV.